This is a list of T cell receptor beta chains from one sample in a study of blood T cell repertoires in COVID-19. Repertoires were generated with immunoSEQ multiplex PCR, while TCRdb's copy carries only in-frame clones and drops some. The repertoire holds 160,000 or so clones, around 81% seen once, with approximately 10% in the top ten. Sequencing was done on a sample of peripheral blood. These TCRs come from a man aged 60-69 years with active or convalescent COVID-19. The CDR3 runs from the conserved cysteine through the conserved F or W.

TRBV28	CASNHSPNQPQHF
TRBV7-3	CASSRTGTVGEKLFF
TRBV7-9	CASSLGQSNTEAFF
TRBV20-1	CSQTRSYEQYF
TRBV18	CASSPGRGREQYF
TRBV4-2	CASSQEATSGVQETQYF
TRBV7-2	CASSFTGGTYEQYF
TRBV18	CASSPDLAANTGELFF
TRBV6-2/TRBV6-3	CASSYSAGYQETQYF
TRBV6-5	CASSNRVNEQYF
TRBV6-4	CASSLLDRGGSPLHF
TRBV5-1	CASSLRDRETNEQYF
TRBV19	CASSFTSGSTDTQYF
TRBV4-1	CASSQGGSASTYEQYF
TRBV28	CASSWSSGGQPQHF
TRBV5-4	CASSWGASGGGYEQYF
TRBV9	CASSVEGVQPQHF
TRBV7-2	CASSFRPAGLDSPLHF